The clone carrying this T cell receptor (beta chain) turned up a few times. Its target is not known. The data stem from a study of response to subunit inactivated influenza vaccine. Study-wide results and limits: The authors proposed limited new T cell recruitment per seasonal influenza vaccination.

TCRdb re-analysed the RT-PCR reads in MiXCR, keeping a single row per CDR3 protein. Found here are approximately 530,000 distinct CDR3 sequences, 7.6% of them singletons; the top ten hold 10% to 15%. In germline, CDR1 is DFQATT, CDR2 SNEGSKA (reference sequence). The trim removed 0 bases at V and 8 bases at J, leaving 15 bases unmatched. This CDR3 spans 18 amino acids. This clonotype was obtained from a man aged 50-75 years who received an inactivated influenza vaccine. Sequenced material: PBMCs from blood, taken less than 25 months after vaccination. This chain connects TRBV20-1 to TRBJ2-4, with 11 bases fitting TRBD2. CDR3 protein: CSARDGRPSGGHQDIQYF. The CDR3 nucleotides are TGCAGTGCTAGAGATGGTAGGCCTAGCGGGGGGCACCAAGACATTCAGTACTTC.